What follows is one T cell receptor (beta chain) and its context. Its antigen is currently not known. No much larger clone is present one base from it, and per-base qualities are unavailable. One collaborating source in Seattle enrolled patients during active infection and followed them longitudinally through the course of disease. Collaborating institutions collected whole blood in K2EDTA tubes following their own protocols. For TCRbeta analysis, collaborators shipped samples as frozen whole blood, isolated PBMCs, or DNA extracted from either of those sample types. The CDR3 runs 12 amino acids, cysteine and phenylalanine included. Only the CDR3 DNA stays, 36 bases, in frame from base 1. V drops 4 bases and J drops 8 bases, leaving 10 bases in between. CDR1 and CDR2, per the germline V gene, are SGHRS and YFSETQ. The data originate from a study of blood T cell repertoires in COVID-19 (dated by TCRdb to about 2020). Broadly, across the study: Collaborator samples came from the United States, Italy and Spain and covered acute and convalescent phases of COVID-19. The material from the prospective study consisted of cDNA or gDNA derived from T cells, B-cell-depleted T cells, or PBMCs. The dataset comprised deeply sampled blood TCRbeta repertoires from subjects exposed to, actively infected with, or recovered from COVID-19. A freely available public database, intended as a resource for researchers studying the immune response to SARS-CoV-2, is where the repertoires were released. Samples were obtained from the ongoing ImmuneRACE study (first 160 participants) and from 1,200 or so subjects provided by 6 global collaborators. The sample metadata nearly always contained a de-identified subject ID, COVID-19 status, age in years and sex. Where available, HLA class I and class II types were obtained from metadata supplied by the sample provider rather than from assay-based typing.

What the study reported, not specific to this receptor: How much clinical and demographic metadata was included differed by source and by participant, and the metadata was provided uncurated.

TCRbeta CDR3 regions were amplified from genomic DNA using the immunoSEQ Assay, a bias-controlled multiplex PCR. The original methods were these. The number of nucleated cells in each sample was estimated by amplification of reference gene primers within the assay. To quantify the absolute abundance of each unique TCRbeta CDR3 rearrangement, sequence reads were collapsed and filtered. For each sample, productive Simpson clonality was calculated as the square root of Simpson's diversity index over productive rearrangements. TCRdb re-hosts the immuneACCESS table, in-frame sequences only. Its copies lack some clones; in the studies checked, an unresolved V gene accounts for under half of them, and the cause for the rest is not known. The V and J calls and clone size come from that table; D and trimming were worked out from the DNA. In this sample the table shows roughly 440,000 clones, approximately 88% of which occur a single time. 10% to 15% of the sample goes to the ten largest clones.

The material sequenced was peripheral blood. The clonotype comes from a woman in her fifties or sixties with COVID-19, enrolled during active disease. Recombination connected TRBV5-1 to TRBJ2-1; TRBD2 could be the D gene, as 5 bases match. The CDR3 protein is CASSTSGHEQFF. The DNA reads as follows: TGCGCCAGCAGCACGAGCGGCCATGAGCAGTTCTTC.